This T cell receptor (beta chain) emerged from a study of cytomegalovirus exposure and HLA in healthy donors. Overall study results and limits: In vitro assays verified that a few CMV-associated chains recognized CMV antigens specifically. It was reportedly the case that the classifier diagnosed cytomegalovirus status with high specificity and sensitivity.

To note about this clone: Its matching antigen is unknown.

Per germline, CDR1 SNHLY and CDR2 FYNNEI. V was cut by 7 bases and J by 7 bases, with 23 bases left in between. The CDR3 extends over 16 amino acids. Clones were read by immunoSEQ multiplex PCR, and TCRdb kept only the in-frame ones, dropping some. The sample lists under 150,000 clones, 80% to 90% seen once, with around 1.9% in the top ten. This TCR came from a woman aged 18-29 years in good health and CMV-seronegative. The V and J genes are TRBV2 and TRBJ2-1, with D maybe TRBD2 (7 bases). Source material: PBMCs. CDR3 in DNA: TGTGCCAGCACCCAACGAGGGGGGGGCTCAATTAATGAGCAGTTCTTC. It translates to CASTQRGGGSINEQFF.